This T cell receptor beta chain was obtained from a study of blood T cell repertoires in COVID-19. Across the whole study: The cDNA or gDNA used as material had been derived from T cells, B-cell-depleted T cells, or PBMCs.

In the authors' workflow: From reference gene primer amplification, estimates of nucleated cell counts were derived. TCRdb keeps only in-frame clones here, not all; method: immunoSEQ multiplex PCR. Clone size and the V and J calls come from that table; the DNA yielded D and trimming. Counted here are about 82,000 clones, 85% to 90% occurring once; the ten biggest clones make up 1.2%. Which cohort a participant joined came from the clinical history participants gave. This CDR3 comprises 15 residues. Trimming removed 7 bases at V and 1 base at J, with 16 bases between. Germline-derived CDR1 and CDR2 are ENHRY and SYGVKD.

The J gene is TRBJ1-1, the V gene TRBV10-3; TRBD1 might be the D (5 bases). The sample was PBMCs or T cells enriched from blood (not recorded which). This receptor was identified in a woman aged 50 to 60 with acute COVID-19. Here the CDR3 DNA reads TGTGCCATCACCGAAAATGGACACCCGAACACTGAAGCTTTCTTT. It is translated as CAITENGHPNTEAFF.